This entry lists 14 T cell receptor beta chains sequenced from one sample in a study of PD-L1 blockade in urothelial cancer. Time point defined: peripheral blood 6 weeks after treatment start. Using immunoSEQ multiplex PCR, the repertoire was profiled, and TCRdb retains in-frame clones only, with some absent. This table holds around 40,000 clones, around 83% found once. The material was PBMCs, obtained around atezolizumab (anti-PD-L1) treatment. Receptors were obtained from a man between 65 and 79 years old with urothelial cancer.

The rearrangement links TRBV5-1 to TRBJ2-5; a possible D gene is TRBD2 (6 bases). The V end lost 0 bases, the J end lost 1 base, and 10 bases lay between the germline ends. The CDR3 loop spans 15 amino acids. Germline values: CDR1 SGHRS, CDR2 YFSETQ. CDR3 in DNA: TGCGCCAGCAGCTTGGGAGCGGGCCTCCAAGAGACCCAGTACTTC. Residues: CASSLGAGLQETQYF.

The CDR3 here is CASSLYEVGAPPIYGYTF. The CDR3 coding sequence is TGTGCCAGCAGCTTGTATGAAGTAGGGGCCCCACCCATCTATGGCTACACCTTC. This chain uses TRBV5-6 with TRBJ1-2; weak D call: TRBD1 (5 bases). The germline V gene encodes CDR1 SGHDT and CDR2 YYEEEE. This CDR3 spans 18 amino acids. V gave up 1 base and J gave up 4 bases, with 23 bases separating them.

The CDR3 nucleotides read TGTGCCAGCAGTACAGGGAAGGCGTGGGAAAAACTGTTTTTT. Its protein product is CASSTGKAWEKLFF. J is TRBJ1-4 and V is TRBV6-1; tentatively, D is TRBD1 (6 bases). The CDR3 extends over 14 amino acids. Germline V gene data show CDR1 as MNHNS and CDR2 as SASEGT. Trimming took off 5 bases at V and 8 bases at J, with 15 bases between the two ends.

The CDR3 loop is CASGRDRDRYEQYF. The CDR3 bases are TGTGCTAGTGGCCGAGACCGGGACAGATACGAGCAGTACTTC. The chain couples TRBV12-5 to TRBJ2-7; 7 nucleotides align to TRBD1. Germline V gene data show CDR1 as LGHNT and CDR2 as FRNRAP. The J segment lost 4 bases and the V segment lost 6 bases, leaving 9 bases of the junction unmatched. The CDR3 loop spans 14 amino acids.

This chain joins TRBV6-1 and TRBJ2-3, with TRBD2 matching over 13 bases. With 4 bases clipped from V and 0 bases from J, the junction kept 4 bases outside the gene matches. Germline V gene data show CDR1 as MNHNS and CDR2 as SASEGT. The CDR3 loop spans 17 amino acids. CDR3 DNA sequence: TGTGCCAGCAGTGTTGGGACTAGCGGGATTAGCACAGATACGCAGTATTTT. Protein: CASSVGTSGISTDTQYF.

The V gene is TRBV4-1, the J gene TRBJ1-1; TRBD1 agrees at 8 bases. V lost 6 bases and J lost 0; bases outside the gene matches: 9. The CDR3 totals 16 residues. CDR1 is MGHRA and CDR2 is YSYEKL in the germline V gene. The CDR3 region has the DNA TGCGCCAGCAGTCTAGTCCCGACAGGGGTGAACACTGAAGCTTTCTTT. Amino acid sequence: CASSLVPTGVNTEAFF.

The DNA of the CDR3 is TGTGCCAGCAGTTTATACAGGGGGGAGGCCCCGAACACTGAAGCTTTCTTT. Translation: CASSLYRGEAPNTEAFF. The chain employs TRBV28 and TRBJ1-1, with 8 bases lining up with TRBD1. The V gene end was trimmed by 1 base and the J gene end by 1 base; junction bases not matched to a gene: 8. Germline assignment: CDR1 MDHEN and CDR2 SYDVKM. CDR3 size: 17 residues.

The chain joins TRBV5-1 to TRBJ2-5; D is unresolved. With 8 bases removed from V and 2 bases from J, the gap between germline ends came to 16 bases. The V gene's germline CDR1 is SGHRS and CDR2 YFSETQ. The length of the CDR3 is 14 residues. The CDR3 DNA sequence: TGCGCCAGTAGAACCAACGAAATTCAAGAGACCCAGTACTTC. Its translation: CASRTNEIQETQYF.

The rearrangement joins TRBV28 to TRBJ1-2; maybe TRBD1 (5 bases). Germline CDR1 reads MDHEN; CDR2 reads SYDVKM. The V end was cut by 6 bases, the J end by 6 bases, with 17 bases between. The length of the CDR3 is 14 residues. CDR3: CASRGIGVIHGYTF. In DNA form, the CDR3 reads TGTGCCAGCAGAGGGATAGGGGTTATTCATGGCTACACCTTC.

The chain recombines TRBV18 with TRBJ2-1, with D perhaps TRBD2 (6 bases). The CDR3 consists of 13 residues. Trimming took off 6 bases at V and 8 bases at J, with 14 bases between the two ends. CDR1 and CDR2 from the germline V gene are KGHSH and LQKENI. The CDR3 region is CASSPGVGDEQFF. For the CDR3, the DNA is TGTGCCAGCTCGCCGGGGGTTGGGGATGAGCAGTTCTTC.

The genes are TRBV30 and TRBJ1-1; TRBD1 matches at 8 bases. The germline V gene encodes CDR1 GTSNPN and CDR2 SVGIG (reference sequence). The CDR3 totals 14 residues. Trimming cost V 1 base and J 0 bases; bases outside gene matches: 1. The CDR3: CAWSAGQVNTEAFF. In DNA, the CDR3 is TGTGCCTGGAGTGCGGGACAGGTGAACACTGAAGCTTTCTTT.

This clone showed up just a few times. J is TRBJ2-1 and V is TRBV19; 8 nucleotides line up with TRBD1. The CDR3 is made up of 13 amino acids. Germline lookup yields CDR1 LNHDA and CDR2 SQIVND (reference sequence). V lost 3 bases, J lost 7 bases, and 2 bases stayed unmatched. This chain's CDR3 is CASSIGDRNEQFF. In DNA form, the CDR3 reads TGTGCCAGTAGTATCGGGGACAGGAATGAGCAGTTCTTC. Based on the CDR3 plus reference TRBV19 and TRBJ2-1, the full variable domain is DGGITQSPKYLFRKEGQNVTLSCEQNLNHDAMYWYRQDPGQGLRLIYYSQIVNDFQKGDIAEGYSVSREKKESFPLTVTSAQKNPTAFYLCASSIGDRNEQFFGPGTRLTVL.

The gene calls are TRBV2 and TRBJ2-2, with TRBD1 identical over 9 bases. V was clipped by 3 bases and J by 5 bases; unmatched bases: 1. Germline V gene data show CDR1 as SNHLY and CDR2 as FYNNEI. The CDR3 sequence is 14 residues long. The CDR3 nucleotides are TGTGCCAGCAGTGACGGACAGGGGACCGGGGAGCTGTTTTTT. Protein product: CASSDGQGTGELFF.

The V gene is TRBV2, the J gene TRBJ2-1; D unresolved. The length of the CDR3 is 14 residues. With 4 bases removed from V and 8 bases from J, the gap between germline ends came to 15 bases. Germline-derived CDR1 and CDR2 are SNHLY and FYNNEI. CDR3 loop: CASSVQTYPDEQFF. DNA for the CDR3: TGTGCCAGCAGTGTCCAGACATACCCCGATGAGCAGTTCTTC.